The entry below describes one TCR beta chain. Its matching antigen is unknown. Every one of the patients relapsed after autologous stem cell transplantation (brentuximab vedotin exposure was variable). The CDR3 length is 14 residues. Germline CDR1 and CDR2: MNHEY and SVGAGI. The V end was cut by 2 bases, the J end by 6 bases, with 11 bases between. These data originate in a study of PD-1 blockade in classical Hodgkin lymphoma. Broader study findings: Whoever responded completely had baseline diversity much like that seen in newly diagnosed patients. Differences between repertoires have undefined causes, possibly disease activity or prior therapy. Relapsed/refractory patients reportedly had the lowest baseline TCR diversity, below newly diagnosed patients, who were below healthy donors.

TCRdb's copy holds only in-frame clones and misses some; the assay was immunoSEQ multiplex PCR. The sample contains 49,000 or so clones, around 82% of which appear only once. The chain links TRBV6-5 to TRBJ2-1; D is possibly TRBD2 (6 bases). The specimen comprised peripheral blood mononuclear cells (PBMCs), sampled before the second cycle of nivolumab. The source is a human donor with classical Hodgkin lymphoma. The CDR3 nucleotides read TGTGCCAGCAGTTACGGGGGGACGGGCAATGAGCAGTTCTTC. This sequence encodes CASSYGGTGNEQFF.